Sequencing of this TCR beta chain was carried out in a study of T cell changes during pregnancy in multiple sclerosis. CDR1 LNHDA and CDR2 SQIVND come from the germline V gene (reference sequence). The V end was cut by 3 bases, the J end by 0 bases, with 5 bases between. The CDR3 contains 13 residues. Libraries were prepared by immunoSEQ multiplex PCR; TCRdb keeps only in-frame clonotypes and omits some of them. This sample yields 50,000 or so clones, of which 95% are seen a single time; over 4.5% belongs to the top ten. The sequence came from a female donor with multiple sclerosis, enrolled in a pregnancy study. V gene TRBV19 combines with J gene TRBJ1-1; D is uncertain. The sequencing used CD8+ T cells from peripheral blood mononuclear cells, collected in the first trimester of pregnancy. Here the CDR3 reads CASSMSMNTEAFF. Here the CDR3 DNA reads TGTGCCAGTAGTATGAGTATGAACACTGAAGCTTTCTTT. Variable domain in full (rest from reference TRBV19 and TRBJ1-1): DGGITQSPKYLFRKEGQNVTLSCEQNLNHDAMYWYRQDPGQGLRLIYYSQIVNDFQKGDIAEGYSVSREKKESFPLTVTSAQKNPTAFYLCASSMSMNTEAFFGQGTRLTVV.